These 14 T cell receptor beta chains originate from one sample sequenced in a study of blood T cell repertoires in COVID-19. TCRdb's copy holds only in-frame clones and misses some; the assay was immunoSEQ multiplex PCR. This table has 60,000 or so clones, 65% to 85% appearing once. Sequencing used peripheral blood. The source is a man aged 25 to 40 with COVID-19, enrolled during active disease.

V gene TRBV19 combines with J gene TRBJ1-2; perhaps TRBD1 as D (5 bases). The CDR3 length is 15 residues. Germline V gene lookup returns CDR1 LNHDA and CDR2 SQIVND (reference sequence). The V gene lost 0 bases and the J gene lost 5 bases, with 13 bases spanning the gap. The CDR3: CASSIDGRQFYGYTF. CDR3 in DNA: TGTGCCAGTAGTATAGATGGCCGACAGTTTTATGGCTACACCTTC.

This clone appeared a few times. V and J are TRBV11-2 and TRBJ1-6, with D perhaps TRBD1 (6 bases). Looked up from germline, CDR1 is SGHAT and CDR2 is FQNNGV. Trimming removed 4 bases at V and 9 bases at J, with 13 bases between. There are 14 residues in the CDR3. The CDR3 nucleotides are TGTGCCAGCAGCTCGATACAGGGTGGTTCACCCCTCCACTTT. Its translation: CASSSIQGGSPLHF.

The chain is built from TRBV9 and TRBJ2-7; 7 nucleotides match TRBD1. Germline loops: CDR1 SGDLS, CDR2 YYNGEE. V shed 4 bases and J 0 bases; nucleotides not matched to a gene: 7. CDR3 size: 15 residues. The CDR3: CASSHSGGSSYEQYF. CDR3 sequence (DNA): TGTGCCAGCAGCCACTCAGGGGGAAGCTCCTACGAGCAGTACTTC.

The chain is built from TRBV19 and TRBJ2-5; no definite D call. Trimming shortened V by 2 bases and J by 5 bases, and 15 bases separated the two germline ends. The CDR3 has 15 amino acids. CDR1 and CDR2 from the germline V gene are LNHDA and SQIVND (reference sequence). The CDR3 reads CASSITINAGETQYF. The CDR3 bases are TGTGCCAGTAGTATAACTATTAACGCCGGGGAGACCCAGTACTTC. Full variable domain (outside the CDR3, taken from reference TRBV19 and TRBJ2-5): DGGITQSPKYLFRKEGQNVTLSCEQNLNHDAMYWYRQDPGQGLRLIYYSQIVNDFQKGDIAEGYSVSREKKESFPLTVTSAQKNPTAFYLCASSITINAGETQYFGPGTRLLVL.

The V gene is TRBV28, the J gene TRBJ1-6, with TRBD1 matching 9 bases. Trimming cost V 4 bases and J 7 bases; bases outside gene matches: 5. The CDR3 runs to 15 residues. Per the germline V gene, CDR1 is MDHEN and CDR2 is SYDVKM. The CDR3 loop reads CASSSSGTGNSPLHF. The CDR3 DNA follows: TGTGCCAGCAGTTCCTCCGGGACAGGGAATTCACCCCTCCACTTT.

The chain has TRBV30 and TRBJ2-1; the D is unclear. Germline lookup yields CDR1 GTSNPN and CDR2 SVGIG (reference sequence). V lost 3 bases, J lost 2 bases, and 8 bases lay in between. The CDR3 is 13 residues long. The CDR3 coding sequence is TGTGCCTGGAGCACAAACGCCTACAATGAGCAGTTCTTC. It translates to CAWSTNAYNEQFF.

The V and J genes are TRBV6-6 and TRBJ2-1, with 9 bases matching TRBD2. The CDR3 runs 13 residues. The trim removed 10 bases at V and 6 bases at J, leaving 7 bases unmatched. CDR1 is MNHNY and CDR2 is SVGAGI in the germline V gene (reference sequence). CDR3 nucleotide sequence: TGTGCCACCGCTAGCGGGATTGGCAATGAGCAGTTCTTC. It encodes CATASGIGNEQFF.

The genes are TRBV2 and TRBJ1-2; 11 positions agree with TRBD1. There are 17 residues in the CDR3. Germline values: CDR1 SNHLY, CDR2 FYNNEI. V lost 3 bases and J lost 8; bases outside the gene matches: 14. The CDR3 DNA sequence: TGTGCCAGCAGTGATAATTACTCCGGGACAGGGGGAAGCGGCTACACCTTC. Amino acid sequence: CASSDNYSGTGGSGYTF.

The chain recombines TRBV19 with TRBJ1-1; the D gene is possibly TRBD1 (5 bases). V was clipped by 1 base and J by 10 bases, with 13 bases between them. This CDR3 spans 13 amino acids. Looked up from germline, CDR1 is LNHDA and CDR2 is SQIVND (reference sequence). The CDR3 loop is CASSIGKRQGAFF. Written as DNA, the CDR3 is TGTGCCAGTAGTATAGGAAAACGGCAGGGAGCTTTCTTT. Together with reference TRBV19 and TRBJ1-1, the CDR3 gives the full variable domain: DGGITQSPKYLFRKEGQNVTLSCEQNLNHDAMYWYRQDPGQGLRLIYYSQIVNDFQKGDIAEGYSVSREKKESFPLTVTSAQKNPTAFYLCASSIGKRQGAFFGQGTRLTVV.

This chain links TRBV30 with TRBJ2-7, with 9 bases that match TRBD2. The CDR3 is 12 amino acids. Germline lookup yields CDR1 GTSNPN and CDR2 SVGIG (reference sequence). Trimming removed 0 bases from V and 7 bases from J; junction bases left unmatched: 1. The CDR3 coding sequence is TGTGCCTGGAGTGTGGCGGGAGGGGAGCAGTACTTC. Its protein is CAWSVAGGEQYF.

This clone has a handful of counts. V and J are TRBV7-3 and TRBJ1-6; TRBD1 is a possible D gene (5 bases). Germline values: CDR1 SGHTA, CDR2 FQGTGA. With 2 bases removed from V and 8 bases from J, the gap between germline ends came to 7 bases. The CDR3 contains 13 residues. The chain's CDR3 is CASSLGRDSPLHF. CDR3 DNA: TGTGCCAGCAGCTTAGGCAGGGATTCACCCCTCCACTTT.

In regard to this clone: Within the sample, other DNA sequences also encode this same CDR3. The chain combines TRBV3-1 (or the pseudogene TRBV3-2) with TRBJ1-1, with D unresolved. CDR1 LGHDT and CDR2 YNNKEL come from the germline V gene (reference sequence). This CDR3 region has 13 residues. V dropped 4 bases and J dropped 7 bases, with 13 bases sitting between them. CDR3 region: CASSPRLAGEAFF. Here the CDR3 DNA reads TGTGCCAGCAGCCCCCGACTCGCGGGTGAAGCTTTCTTT.

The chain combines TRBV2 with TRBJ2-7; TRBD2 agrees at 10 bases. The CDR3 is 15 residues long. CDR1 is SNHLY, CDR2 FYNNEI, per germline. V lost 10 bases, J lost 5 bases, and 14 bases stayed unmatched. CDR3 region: CATMFIAGGQNEQYF. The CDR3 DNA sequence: TGTGCCACCATGTTTATAGCGGGAGGCCAGAACGAGCAGTACTTC.

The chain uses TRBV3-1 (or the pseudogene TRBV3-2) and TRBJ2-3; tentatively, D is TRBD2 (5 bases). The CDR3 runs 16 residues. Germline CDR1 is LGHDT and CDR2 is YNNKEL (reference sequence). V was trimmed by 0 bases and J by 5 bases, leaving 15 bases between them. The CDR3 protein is CASSQERRIIGDTQYF. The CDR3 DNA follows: TGTGCCAGCAGCCAAGAACGGAGGATTATCGGAGATACGCAGTATTTT.